Following are 28 T cell receptor beta chains from one sample sequenced in a study of T cells in Graves' hyperthyroidism and ophthalmopathy. Researchers took RNA transcripts and amplified the TCR beta CDR3 regions from them. The HTBI primer set served for first-round RT-PCR of the TCR CDR3. A single record per CDR3 protein comes from TCRdb applying MiXCR to the multiplex PCR reads. The sample shows about 640,000 distinct CDR3 sequences, less than 25% of them seen only once. Sequenced: blood. Source of these receptors: a man aged 25-45 years with Graves' ophthalmopathy.

At least ten counts were recorded for this clonotype. V gene TRBV11-1 combines with J gene TRBJ2-5; no reliable D call. Germline V gene sequence: CDR1 SGHAT, CDR2 FQDESV (reference sequence). The CDR3 is made up of 16 amino acids. The germline V and J ends were trimmed by 1 base and 5 bases, with 17 bases remaining between them. The CDR3 bases are TGTGCCAGCAGCTTAGGGGAATCGACGGTGGGGGAGACCCAGTACTTC. This encodes CASSLGESTVGETQYF.

On this clonotype itself: A clone one base away is much larger, so this may be a read error. V usage is TRBV7-2 and J usage is TRBJ2-7; TRBD2 agrees at 11 bases. This CDR3 region has 14 residues. The germline gives CDR1 SGHTA, CDR2 FQGNSA. The ends lost 4 bases at V and 5 bases at J; junction bases unmatched: 4. The CDR3 spells CASSWIAGGDEQYF. The CDR3 DNA reads as TGTGCCAGCAGCTGGATAGCGGGAGGGGACGAGCAGTACTTC.

The V and J genes are TRBV20-1 and TRBJ2-1, with 12 positions matching TRBD2. Germline CDR1 and CDR2: DFQATT and SNEGSKA (reference sequence). This CDR3 is 17 amino acids long. V trimming: 2 bases; J trimming: 8 bases; junction bases outside the gene matches: 13. In DNA form, the CDR3 reads TGCAGTGCTAGATCCCTAGCGGGAGGGCAGTCCATGTATGAGCAGTTCTTC. It is translated as CSARSLAGGQSMYEQFF.

The genes are TRBV7-2 and TRBJ2-3; 8 bases fit TRBD2. This CDR3 contains 12 residues. V lost 5 bases, J lost 8 bases, and 3 bases stayed unmatched. Germline CDR1 reads SGHTA; CDR2 reads FQGNSA. DNA of the CDR3: TGTGCCAGCAGCACCCGGGGGGGTACGCAGTATTTT. Amino acid sequence: CASSTRGGTQYF.

This clonotype was picked up a small number of times. The chain uses TRBV5-1 and TRBJ2-5, with 7 bases matching TRBD1. Germline V gene sequence: CDR1 SGHRS, CDR2 YFSETQ. V lost 0 bases to trimming and J lost 4 bases; unmatched junction nucleotides: 12. This CDR3 has 17 residues. CDR3 sequence: CASSLVTGTALRETQYF. CDR3 nucleotide sequence: TGCGCCAGCAGCTTGGTCACCGGGACAGCGCTTAGAGAGACCCAGTACTTC.

On this clonotype itself: It may be a read error: a sequence one base away is much more abundant. This chain joins TRBV5-5 and TRBJ2-3; 8 nucleotides line up with TRBD2. The CDR3 runs 17 residues. Looked up from germline, CDR1 is SGHKS and CDR2 is YYEKEE (reference sequence). V lost 6 bases and J lost 3; bases outside the gene matches: 15. The CDR3 protein is CASTLPPGGGKTDTQYF. The CDR3 DNA is TGTGCCAGCACCCTTCCACCGGGGGGGGGCAAAACAGATACGCAGTATTTT. Together with reference TRBV5-5 and TRBJ2-3, the CDR3 gives the full variable domain: DAGVTQSPTHLIKTRGQQVTLRCSPISGHKSVSWYQQVLGQGPQFIFQYYEKEERGRGNFPDRFSARQFPNYSSELNVNALLLGDSALYLCASTLPPGGGKTDTQYFGPGTRLTVL.

This clonotype was observed many times. The chain links TRBV3-1 to TRBJ1-1, with D hard to call. CDR3 length: 14 residues. Per the germline V gene, CDR1 is LGHDT and CDR2 is YNNKEL (reference sequence). Trimming took off 5 bases at V and 0 bases at J, with 10 bases between the two ends. CDR3 sequence reads: CASSKGFMNTEAFF. CDR3 in DNA: TGTGCCAGCAGCAAGGGCTTCATGAACACTGAAGCTTTCTTT.

There are a few counts of this clonotype. The rearrangement links TRBV6-2 or TRBV6-3 to TRBJ2-3; 14 nucleotides line up with TRBD2. The J segment lost 7 bases and the V segment lost 5 bases, leaving 2 bases of the junction unmatched. CDR3 length equals 14 residues. The germline V gene encodes CDR1 MNHEY and CDR2 SVGEGT. CDR3 nucleotide sequence: TGTGCCAGCAGTCGACTAGCGGGGGGGAATACGCAGTATTTT. Its protein product is CASSRLAGGNTQYF.

This clonotype was seen many times. The chain is built from TRBV20-1 and TRBJ2-3; a weak D match, TRBD2 (5 bases). CDR3 size: 15 residues. Germline CDR1 reads DFQATT; CDR2 reads SNEGSKA (reference sequence). V lost 2 bases to trimming and J lost 0 bases, with 12 bases between them. As DNA, the CDR3 is TGCAGTGCTAGATACCGGACTGCTAGCACAGATACGCAGTATTTT. Residues: CSARYRTASTDTQYF.

V and J are TRBV20-1 and TRBJ2-7; D not resolved. V shed 6 bases and J shed 3 bases, with 12 bases lying between them. The CDR3 spans 12 residues. Germline lookup yields CDR1 DFQATT and CDR2 SNEGSKA (reference sequence). The CDR3: CSAPLKGYEQYF. In DNA form, the CDR3 reads TGCAGTGCCCCCCTGAAGGGCTACGAGCAGTACTTC.

The chain recombines TRBV6-4 with TRBJ1-1; 9 bases line up with TRBD1. This CDR3 is built from 19 residues. CDR1 is MRHNA, CDR2 SNTAGT, per germline. The V and J ends lost 4 bases and 0 bases, in that order; junction bases with no gene match: 15. The CDR3 DNA is TGTGCCAGCAGTGCGGGGACAGGGACAGGGCCCCAGATGAACACTGAAGCTTTCTTT. Translation: CASSAGTGTGPQMNTEAFF.

The rearrangement joins TRBV20-1 to TRBJ2-7, with TRBD2 matching 7 bases. CDR3 length equals 16 residues. The germline gives CDR1 DFQATT, CDR2 SNEGSKA (reference sequence). V was pared by 0 bases and J by 4 bases, with 12 bases of the junction left unmatched. The CDR3 sequence is CSAREGTKMLRYEQYF. Here the CDR3 DNA reads TGCAGTGCTAGAGAAGGGACTAAGATGCTTAGGTACGAGCAGTACTTC.

In this sample, this clonotype turned up once. This chain links TRBV19 with TRBJ2-2; D not resolved. CDR1 and CDR2 (germline): LNHDA, SQIVND (reference sequence). The CDR3 spans 13 residues. V was trimmed by 8 bases and J by 2 bases, leaving 9 bases between them. CDR3 region: CASGNFNTGELFF. As DNA, the CDR3 is TGTGCCAGTGGAAACTTCAACACCGGGGAGCTGTTTTTT.

This clonotype was seen a handful of times. V usage is TRBV12-3 or TRBV12-4 and J usage is TRBJ2-7, with D possibly TRBD2 on 5 matching bases. The CDR3 totals 16 residues. Trimming took 5 bases from V and 3 from J, leaving 20 bases between them. The CDR3 nucleotides read TGTGCCAGCAGTCCCTTATCCGGAACGGGATACTACGAGCAGTACTTC. This codes for CASSPLSGTGYYEQYF.

This clonotype occurred a few times. This sequence joins TRBV20-1 and TRBJ2-2, with D perhaps TRBD1 (6 bases). Per germline, CDR1 DFQATT and CDR2 SNEGSKA (reference sequence). With 0 bases removed from V and 5 bases from J, the gap between germline ends came to 19 bases. There are 17 residues in the CDR3. This chain's CDR3 is CSARDGGLTVTTGELFF. As DNA, the CDR3 is TGCAGTGCTAGAGATGGGGGCTTGACAGTAACAACCGGGGAGCTGTTTTTT.

This clonotype was detected many times. The DNA for the CDR3 is TGTGCCAGCAGAAAACAGTCCTACGAGCAGTACTTC. The encoded protein is CASRKQSYEQYF. This chain links TRBV28 with TRBJ2-7, with unresolved D. Trimming stripped 6 bases from V and 1 base from J, with 7 bases between. This CDR3 is built from 12 residues. Germline loops: CDR1 MDHEN, CDR2 SYDVKM. Supplemented by reference TRBV28 and TRBJ2-7, the full variable domain reads DVKVTQSSRYLVKRTGEKVFLECVQDMDHENMFWYRQDPGLGLRLIYFSYDVKMKEKGDIPEGYSVSREKKERFSLILESASTNQTSMYLCASRKQSYEQYFGPGTRLTVT.

Concerning this clonotype itself: This may stem from a read error, because a much larger clone lies one nucleotide away. The chain is built from TRBV28 and TRBJ2-7; D is tentatively TRBD1 or TRBD2 (5 bases each). The CDR3 extends over 14 amino acids. Germline loops: CDR1 MDHEN, CDR2 SYDVKM. V was trimmed by 6 bases and J by 3 bases, leaving 15 bases between them. In DNA, the CDR3 is TGTGCCAGCAGCCGGGGACCAGGTTACTACGAGCAGTACTTC. Amino acid sequence: CASSRGPGYYEQYF.

This clonotype was found a few times. The chain recombines TRBV29-1 with TRBJ2-7; a possible D gene is TRBD1 (6 bases). V lost 3 bases and J 3 bases, leaving 9 bases between the germline ends. The CDR3 is 12 amino acids. The germline V gene has CDR1 SQVTM and CDR2 ANQGSEA. The DNA for the CDR3 is TGCAGCGTTGAGGGGGCGGGCTACGAGCAGTACTTC. It translates to CSVEGAGYEQYF.

In this sample, this clonotype turned up a few times. The chain joins TRBV19 to TRBJ1-1; 7 nucleotides agree with TRBD1. Germline lookup yields CDR1 LNHDA and CDR2 SQIVND (reference sequence). The J segment lost 4 bases and the V segment lost 6 bases, leaving 8 bases of the junction unmatched. The CDR3 is made up of 14 amino acids. The CDR3 DNA is TGTGCCAGTAGGACAACAGGGGCTGGCACTGAAGCTTTCTTT. It translates to CASRTTGAGTEAFF.

The chain carries TRBV6-1 and TRBJ2-7; D is unresolved. CDR1 is MNHNS and CDR2 is SASEGT in the germline V gene. Trimming shortened V by 6 bases and J by 0 bases, and 12 bases separated the two germline ends. CDR3 length: 14 residues. The CDR3 region is CASRPIRSSYEQYF. The CDR3, as DNA: TGTGCCAGCAGACCGATAAGGAGCTCCTACGAGCAGTACTTC.

This clonotype was counted a few times. The chain uses TRBV14 and TRBJ1-1; D is unresolved. V was cut by 6 bases and J by 9 bases, with 5 bases left in between. Germline CDR1 SGHDN, CDR2 FVKESK. This CDR3 spans 9 amino acids. The chain's CDR3 is CASRKQAFF. CDR3 DNA: TGTGCCAGCAGAAAACAAGCTTTCTTT.

The chain employs TRBV27 and TRBJ2-1; D is tentatively TRBD1 or TRBD2 (5 bases each). Germline V gene sequence: CDR1 MNHEY, CDR2 SMNVEV (reference sequence). The CDR3 is made up of 13 amino acids. V was pared by 6 bases and J by 6 bases, with 12 bases between. The DNA of the CDR3 is TGTGCCAGCAGAACACTGGGGGTCAATGAGCAGTTCTTC. Residues: CASRTLGVNEQFF.

This clonotype was picked up a small number of times. This chain connects TRBV6-2 or TRBV6-3 to TRBJ2-5; D may be TRBD1 (5 bases). The CDR3 contains 11 residues. The ends were cut back, 4 bases at V and 11 bases at J, with 11 bases in the middle. Germline V gives CDR1 MNHEY, CDR2 SVGEGT. CDR3 amino acids: CASSSGHNQYF. The CDR3 coding sequence is TGTGCCAGCAGTTCAGGACACAATCAGTACTTC.

This clonotype was seen a few times. The V and J genes are TRBV27 and TRBJ2-7, with D tentatively TRBD2 (6 bases). Trimming took off 4 bases at V and 3 bases at J, with 13 bases between the two ends. CDR1 and CDR2 from the germline V gene are MNHEY and SMNVEV (reference sequence). This CDR3 comprises 14 residues. CDR3 coding DNA: TGTGCCAGCAGTTATTCAGGACTATACTACGAGCAGTACTTC. Translation gives CASSYSGLYYEQYF.

The V call is TRBV18, the J call TRBJ2-1; 7 bases agree with TRBD1. Germline lookup yields CDR1 KGHSH and CDR2 LQKENI. The junction had 7 bases not matched to a gene; V was cut back by 2 bases and J by 9 bases. The CDR3 length is 14 residues. The CDR3 DNA reads as TGTGCCAGCTCACCAAATACAGGGGCTGTTGAGCAGTTCTTC. It specifies CASSPNTGAVEQFF.

This clonotype was seen repeatedly, ten times or more. The CDR3 DNA follows: TGTGCCAGCAGAAAGGGCAGGGTTAACACTGAAGCTTTCTTT. Its translation is CASRKGRVNTEAFF. V gene TRBV6-1 combines with J gene TRBJ1-1, with a tentative D call TRBD1 (5 bases). The germline V and J ends were trimmed by 6 bases and 2 bases, with 13 bases remaining between them. CDR1 and CDR2 (germline): MNHNS, SASEGT. The CDR3 runs to 14 residues.

This clonotype has at least ten counts. This CDR3 reads CASSHLIGTGELFF. Written as DNA, the CDR3 is TGTGCCAGCAGCCACCTCATTGGGACCGGGGAGCTGTTTTTT. The chain couples TRBV3-1 to TRBJ2-2; D not resolved. In germline, CDR1 is LGHDT, CDR2 YNNKEL (reference sequence). This CDR3 contains 14 residues. Trimming removed 3 bases at V and 5 bases at J, with 10 bases between.

The chain uses TRBV7-6 and TRBJ2-7; a possible D gene is TRBD1 (9 bases). This CDR3 has 17 residues. The V and J ends lost 3 bases and 5 bases respectively, with 23 bases between them. Per the germline V gene, CDR1 is SGHVS and CDR2 is FNYEAQ. The CDR3 protein is CASSFATGGTGSNEQYF. The CDR3, as DNA: TGTGCCAGCAGCTTTGCAACGGGGGGGACAGGGTCGAACGAGCAGTACTTC.